The 29 T cell receptor beta chains given below trace back to one sample, sequenced in a study of cytomegalovirus exposure and HLA in healthy donors (dated by TCRdb to 2015 to 2018). The library was generated by the immunoSEQ multiplex PCR assay. A mixture of 60 forward primers for TCR Vbeta segments and 13 reverse primers for TCR Jbeta segments was used in the multiplex PCR. Held by TCRdb, this immuneACCESS table contains in-frame sequences only and omits some clones. Under half of the omission traces to an unresolved V gene where checked; the cause of the rest is unknown. The sample table holds some 190,000 clones, of which roughly 81% were seen once. The ten most abundant clones make up approximately 2.1% of the sample. Input material: PBMCs. The receptors derive from a woman aged 25 to 45 in good health and CMV-seropositive.

The gene calls are TRBV15 and TRBJ2-2; 11 bases fit TRBD2. Germline trimming cut 3 bases from V and 4 bases from J; bases unmatched to any gene: 7. Germline V gives CDR1 LNHNV, CDR2 YYDKDF (reference sequence). The length of the CDR3 is 17 residues. CDR3 sequence: CATSSLTSGGFTGELFF. The DNA of the CDR3 is TGTGCCACCAGCAGCCTAACTAGCGGGGGCTTCACCGGGGAGCTGTTTTTT.

This chain links TRBV28 with TRBJ2-5; D unresolved. Per germline, CDR1 MDHEN and CDR2 SYDVKM. Trimming removed 0 bases at V and 1 base at J, with 9 bases between. The length of the CDR3 is 15 residues. The CDR3 here is CASSLWARRQETQYF. CDR3 nucleotides: TGTGCCAGCAGTTTATGGGCCCGCCGCCAAGAGACCCAGTACTTC.

The chain joins TRBV2 to TRBJ2-7, with TRBD1 matching over 8 bases. Germline CDR1 SNHLY, CDR2 FYNNEI. This CDR3 contains 13 residues. V dropped 4 bases and J dropped 12; count of bases not matched to a gene: 11. The CDR3 spells CASSAEQGAIRYF. The CDR3, as DNA: TGTGCCAGCAGTGCGGAGCAGGGGGCGATCCGGTACTTC.

This chain uses TRBV28 with TRBJ2-5; 10 nucleotides align to TRBD1. The J call could be wrong; TRBJ2-7 is a better fit for the DNA end. CDR3 length: 15 residues. Germline lookup yields CDR1 MDHEN and CDR2 SYDVKM. The CDR3 DNA reads as TGTGCCAGCAGTAAACCGGGACAGGGGACCAACGAGCAGTACTTC. It is translated as CASSKPGQGTNEQYF.

V usage is TRBV4-3 and J usage is TRBJ2-2, with D tentatively TRBD2 (6 bases). This CDR3 spans 17 amino acids. V was cut by 0 bases and J by 6 bases, with 17 bases left in between. CDR1 LGHNA and CDR2 YSLEER come from the germline V gene. The CDR3 DNA reads as TGCGCCAGCAGCCAAGAAGAGAGACTAGGAGGTCCCGGGGAGCTGTTTTTT. This sequence encodes CASSQEERLGGPGELFF.

The chain recombines TRBV15 with TRBJ2-3; 15 positions match TRBD2. V was pared by 5 bases and J by 7 bases, with 13 bases of the junction left unmatched. CDR1 and CDR2 (germline): LNHNV, YYDKDF (reference sequence). The CDR3 is made up of 18 amino acids. The CDR3 region is CATSSLRTSGGATHTQYF. For the CDR3, the DNA is TGTGCCACCAGCTCTTTACGGACTAGCGGGGGGGCAACGCATACGCAGTATTTT.

The chain couples TRBV12-5 to TRBJ2-2; unclear D gene. Germline V gene lookup returns CDR1 LGHNT and CDR2 FRNRAP. The CDR3 totals 15 residues. V was cut by 2 bases and J by 7 bases, with 14 bases left in between. The CDR3 DNA reads as TGTGCTAGTGGTTTGTTAGCTTCCAGAGGCGGGGAGCTGTTTTTT. This encodes CASGLLASRGGELFF.

The chain carries TRBV7-9 and TRBJ2-1, with no clear D. V was cut by 2 bases and J by 2 bases, with 10 bases left in between. This CDR3 has 15 residues. The V gene's germline CDR1 is SEHNR and CDR2 FQNEAQ (reference sequence). CDR3 in amino acids: CASSLPGRTYNEQFF. In DNA, the CDR3 is TGTGCCAGCAGCTTACCCGGCAGGACCTACAATGAGCAGTTCTTC. The full variable domain, with the rest looked up from reference TRBV7-9 and TRBJ2-1, is DTGVSQNPRHKITKRGQNVTFRCDPISEHNRLYWYRQTLGQGPEFLTYFQNEAQLEKSRLLSDRFSAERPKGSFSTLEIQRTEQGDSAMYLCASSLPGRTYNEQFFGPGTRLTVL.

The chain uses TRBV18 and TRBJ2-7, with a weak D call TRBD1 (5 bases). V was trimmed by 3 bases and J by 3 bases, leaving 12 bases between them. Germline CDR1 reads KGHSH; CDR2 reads LQKENI. This CDR3 comprises 14 residues. This chain's CDR3 is CASSPAGQVYEQYF. For the CDR3, the DNA is TGTGCCAGCTCACCGGCAGGGCAGGTCTACGAGCAGTACTTC.

This chain connects TRBV6-5 to TRBJ2-7; TRBD2 agrees at 13 bases. J was trimmed by 3 bases and V by 0 bases; bases with no gene match: 2. The CDR3 is 16 residues long. Germline V gene data show CDR1 as MNHEY and CDR2 as SVGAGI. As DNA, the CDR3 is TGTGCCAGCAGTTACTCCGGGACTAGCGGGAACTACGAGCAGTACTTC. Protein sequence: CASSYSGTSGNYEQYF.

The V call is TRBV7-2, the J call TRBJ2-5, with D possibly matching TRBD2 (5 bases). The CDR3 is 16 residues long. Trimming removed 5 bases at V and 5 bases at J, with 21 bases between. Germline CDR1 and CDR2: SGHTA and FQGNSA. DNA of the CDR3: TGTGCCAGCAGCCTGAAAAAACCGAGCGGACCCGAGACCCAGTACTTC. Translating it yields CASSLKKPSGPETQYF.

The chain recombines TRBV5-6 with TRBJ1-6; 8 bases match TRBD1. The germline V gene has CDR1 SGHDT and CDR2 YYEEEE. Trimming cost V 4 bases and J 9 bases; bases outside gene matches: 9. There are 15 residues in the CDR3. The CDR3 nucleotides read TGTGCCAGCAGCGCAAGACAGGGGTTGGGTTCACCCCTCCACTTT. Its translation is CASSARQGLGSPLHF.

This clone was counted a few times. V is TRBV5-6 and J is TRBJ2-5; TRBD1 matches at 8 bases. With V trimmed by 2 bases and J by 5 bases, 8 bases remained unmatched. Germline CDR1 reads SGHDT; CDR2 reads YYEEEE. The CDR3 contains 15 residues. The DNA of the CDR3 is TGTGCCAGCAGCTTCCGCACAGGGGGGTGGGAGACCCAGTACTTC. This encodes CASSFRTGGWETQYF.

The CDR3: CASSPPGRNTEAFF. CDR3 bases: TGTGCCAGCAGCCCCCCTGGTAGGAACACTGAAGCTTTCTTT. V usage is TRBV28 and J usage is TRBJ1-1; D call uncertain. The V end lost 6 bases, the J end lost 1 base, and 12 bases lay between the germline ends. Germline loops: CDR1 MDHEN, CDR2 SYDVKM. The CDR3 length is 14 residues. Using reference TRBV28 and TRBJ1-1 for the parts outside the CDR3, the full variable domain is DVKVTQSSRYLVKRTGEKVFLECVQDMDHENMFWYRQDPGLGLRLIYFSYDVKMKEKGDIPEGYSVSREKKERFSLILESASTNQTSMYLCASSPPGRNTEAFFGQGTRLTVV.

This CDR3 reads CASSAILAGVEQFF. The CDR3 nucleotides read TGTGCCAGCAGTGCCATACTAGCGGGAGTTGAGCAGTTCTTC. The chain has TRBV2 and TRBJ2-1, with 11 bases aligning to TRBD2. Per the germline V gene, CDR1 is SNHLY and CDR2 is FYNNEI. There are 14 residues in the CDR3. V lost 4 bases to trimming and J lost 9 bases; unmatched junction nucleotides: 5. Using reference TRBV2 and TRBJ2-1 for the parts outside the CDR3, the full variable domain is EPEVTQTPSHQVTQMGQEVILRCVPISNHLYFYWYRQILGQKVEFLVSFYNNEISEKSEIFDDQFSVERPDGSNFTLKIRSTKLEDSAMYFCASSAILAGVEQFFGPGTRLTVL.

This clone was observed once. The rearrangement joins TRBV19 to TRBJ1-1, with D perhaps matching TRBD1 (6 bases). The germline gives CDR1 LNHDA, CDR2 SQIVND (reference sequence). V shed 6 bases and J shed 0 bases, with 14 bases lying between them. The CDR3 contains 15 residues. The CDR3 here is CASRATDSMNTEAFF. The DNA for the CDR3 is TGTGCCAGTAGAGCAACGGACAGCATGAACACTGAAGCTTTCTTT.

The table lists this clone with a few counts. The rearrangement joins TRBV19 to TRBJ1-3; the D is unclear. CDR3 length equals 14 residues. Trimming left V 3 bases short and J 4 bases short, with 10 bases between. Per germline, CDR1 LNHDA and CDR2 SQIVND (reference sequence). Here the CDR3 DNA reads TGTGCCAGTAGTATCAGGCTTCCAGGAAACACCATATATTTT. It is translated as CASSIRLPGNTIYF.

V and J are TRBV18 and TRBJ1-5; D not resolved. CDR1 is KGHSH, CDR2 LQKENI, per germline. V lost 3 bases and J lost 5, with 8 bases in between. This CDR3 is 13 amino acids long. The CDR3 nucleotides are TGTGCCAGCTCACCGTTGGAGGATCAGCCCCAGCATTTT. Protein sequence: CASSPLEDQPQHF.

CDR3 sequence: CASSEKGQGYPDTQYF. Written as DNA, the CDR3 is TGTGCCAGCAGTGAAAAGGGACAGGGGTACCCAGATACGCAGTATTTT. The rearrangement links TRBV6-4 to TRBJ2-3; 10 bases are a match to TRBD1. The CDR3 contains 16 residues. With V trimmed by 3 bases and J by 4 bases, 7 bases remained unmatched. The germline V gene has CDR1 MRHNA and CDR2 SNTAGT.

CDR3 amino acids: CASSLATSGPGELFF. The CDR3 DNA reads as TGTGCCAGCAGCTTGGCGACTAGCGGGCCCGGGGAGCTGTTTTTT. The V and J genes are TRBV7-6 and TRBJ2-2, with 10 bases aligning to TRBD2. The J segment lost 6 bases and the V segment lost 3 bases, leaving 4 bases of the junction unmatched. Per the germline V gene, CDR1 is SGHVS and CDR2 is FNYEAQ. The CDR3 consists of 15 residues.

The chain carries TRBV6-4 and TRBJ2-3; perhaps TRBD2 as D (7 bases). Germline V lookup: CDR1 MRHNA, CDR2 SNTAGT. Trimming removed 4 bases from V and 8 bases from J, with 13 bases in between. This CDR3 is 13 amino acids long. The chain's CDR3 is CASSGSGEGTQYF. The DNA of the CDR3 is TGTGCCAGCAGTGGATCAGGGGAGGGTACGCAGTATTTT.

This rearrangement joins TRBV29-1 to TRBJ1-3, with unresolved D. There are 14 residues in the CDR3. CDR1 is SQVTM and CDR2 is ANQGSEA in the germline V gene. The V and J ends lost 1 base and 0 bases respectively, with 7 bases between them. As DNA, the CDR3 is TGCAGCGTTGAAGTCGGGAGCTCTGGAAACACCATATATTTT. Translated, it gives CSVEVGSSGNTIYF. Supplemented by reference TRBV29-1 and TRBJ1-3, the full variable domain reads SAVISQKPSRDICQRGTSLTIQCQVDSQVTMMFWYRQQPGQSLTLIATANQGSEATYESGFVIDKFPISRPNLTFSTLTVSNMSPEDSSIYLCSVEVGSSGNTIYFGEGSWLTVV.

This clone appeared once. This chain uses TRBV5-4 with TRBJ2-3; weak D call: TRBD2 (5 bases). Germline V gene lookup returns CDR1 SGHNT and CDR2 YYREEE (reference sequence). CDR3 size: 14 residues. Trimming pared 5 bases from V and 0 bases from J, leaving 10 bases between. The CDR3 reads CASRQLGSTDTQYF. The CDR3 DNA reads as TGTGCCAGCAGGCAACTAGGTAGCACAGATACGCAGTATTTT.

The gene calls are TRBV28 and TRBJ2-7; TRBD1 matches 7 bases. The ends lost 4 bases at V and 3 bases at J; junction bases unmatched: 6. The CDR3 consists of 14 residues. Germline CDR1 is MDHEN and CDR2 is SYDVKM. The CDR3 sequence: CASSSKQGLYEQYF. The DNA of the CDR3 is TGTGCCAGCAGTTCCAAACAGGGGCTCTACGAGCAGTACTTC.

This clone was found once. The chain recombines TRBV4-1 with TRBJ2-5; 10 bases are a match to TRBD2. CDR1 and CDR2 (germline): MGHRA, YSYEKL. The ends lost 1 base at V and 0 bases at J; junction bases unmatched: 8. This CDR3 spans 18 amino acids. CDR3: CASSQGLAGASYQETQYF. CDR3 coding DNA: TGCGCCAGCAGCCAAGGCCTAGCGGGGGCCTCGTACCAAGAGACCCAGTACTTC.

The rearrangement links TRBV7-8 to TRBJ2-5, with a tentative D call TRBD2 (6 bases). Germline CDR1 reads SGHVS; CDR2 reads FQNEAQ. The ends were cut back, 1 base at V and 5 bases at J, with 11 bases in the middle. The CDR3 sequence is 14 residues long. CDR3 protein: CASSLVPGRETQYF. Written as DNA, the CDR3 is TGTGCCAGCAGCTTAGTCCCAGGGAGGGAGACCCAGTACTTC.

The gene calls are TRBV15 and TRBJ2-4, with 7 positions matching TRBD2. This CDR3 is built from 15 residues. The V segment lost 1 base and the J segment 6 bases; nucleotides outside the gene matches: 6. From germline, CDR1 is LNHNV and CDR2 YYDKDF (reference sequence). The chain's CDR3 is CATSRAGREGNIQYF. CDR3 nucleotide sequence: TGTGCCACCAGCAGAGCGGGCAGGGAGGGAAACATTCAGTACTTC.

This rearrangement joins TRBV5-4 to TRBJ1-2, with a tentative D call TRBD1 (5 bases). The CDR3 has 13 residues. Germline loops: CDR1 SGHNT, CDR2 YYREEE (reference sequence). V lost 0 bases to trimming and J lost 8 bases, with 11 bases between them. CDR3 residues: CASSLASGVGYTF. The CDR3 coding sequence is TGTGCCAGCAGCTTGGCCTCGGGGGTAGGCTACACCTTC.

The chain joins TRBV30 to TRBJ2-6; no clear D. Trimming left V 4 bases short and J 0 bases short, with 13 bases between. Germline V gives CDR1 GTSNPN, CDR2 SVGIG (reference sequence). The CDR3 length is 16 residues. CDR3 sequence reads: CAWTLGGYSGANVLTF. The CDR3 DNA reads TGTGCCTGGACCCTAGGCGGTTACTCTGGGGCCAACGTCCTGACTTTC.